This is a list of T cell receptor beta chains from one sample in a study of blood T cell repertoires in COVID-19. Measured with immunoSEQ multiplex PCR; TCRdb has only the in-frame clones, and not every one. The sample yields fewer than 250,000 clones, about 88% seen once. Input material: peripheral blood. Every receptor here comes from a man between 35 and 55 years old with acute or convalescent COVID-19. The CDR3 runs from the conserved cysteine through the conserved F or W. Where a row states a size, it is once, few, many or the class of an expanded clone; other rows omit it.

v_gene	j_gene	abundance	CDR3aa
TRBV5-1	TRBJ1-1	.	CASSLAAGMNTEAFF
TRBV30	TRBJ1-1	.	CAWRDRAEAFF
TRBV19	TRBJ2-2	.	CASSTGYRDRGTGELFF
TRBV5-4	.	.	CASSLDAEQYF
TRBV5-6	TRBJ1-1	.	CASSFTGIYNTEAFF
TRBV19	TRBJ1-3	.	CASLPVSGNTIYF
TRBV3-1/TRBV3-2	TRBJ1-5	.	CASSQANSPGPQHF
TRBV28	TRBJ1-1	.	CASTTGQGRSEAFF
TRBV15	TRBJ2-5	.	CATSEAGLGIQETQYF
TRBV5-4	TRBJ1-6	.	CASSLPGQGDSPLHF
TRBV28	TRBJ1-1	.	CASSLRGARTEAFF
TRBV3-1/TRBV3-2	TRBJ2-3	.	CASSQGRETDTQYF
TRBV2	TRBJ2-1	few	CASSGYSREFF
TRBV28	TRBJ1-5	.	CASRVTGGSHQPQHF
TRBV7-2	TRBJ1-5	.	CASSLGQGSNQPQHF
TRBV11-2	TRBJ1-1	once	CASSPRQGNTEAFF
TRBV3-1/TRBV3-2	TRBJ2-7	.	CASSQRTSGGIYEQYF
TRBV5-1	TRBJ2-3	once	CASSTGGPADTQYF
TRBV3-1/TRBV3-2	TRBJ2-5	once	CASSDRRQETQYF